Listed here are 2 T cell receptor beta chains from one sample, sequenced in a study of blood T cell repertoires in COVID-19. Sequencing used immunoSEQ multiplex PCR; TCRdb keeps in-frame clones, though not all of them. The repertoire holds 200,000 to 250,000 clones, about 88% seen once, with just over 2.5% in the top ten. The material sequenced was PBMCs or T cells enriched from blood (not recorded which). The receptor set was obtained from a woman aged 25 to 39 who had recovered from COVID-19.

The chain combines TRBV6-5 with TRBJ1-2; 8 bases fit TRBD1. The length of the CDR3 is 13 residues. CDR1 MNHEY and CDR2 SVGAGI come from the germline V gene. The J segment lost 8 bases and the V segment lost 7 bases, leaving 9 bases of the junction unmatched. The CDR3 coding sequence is TGTGCCAGCATGACAGGGGAGTTGAGCGGCTACACCTTC. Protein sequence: CASMTGELSGYTF.

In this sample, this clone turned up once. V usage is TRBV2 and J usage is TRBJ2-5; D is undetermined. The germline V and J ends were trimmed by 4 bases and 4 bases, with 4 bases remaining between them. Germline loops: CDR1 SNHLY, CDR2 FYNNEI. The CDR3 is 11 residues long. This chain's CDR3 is CASSAGETQYF. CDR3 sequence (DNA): TGTGCCAGCAGTGCAGGAGAGACCCAGTACTTC.